What follows are 31 T cell receptor beta chains derived from one specimen sequenced in a study of blood T cells in healthy people across ages. For the second PCR, which ran for roughly 6 to 12 cycles, a sample-barcoded 5' primer and a J-beta primer mix were used. TCRdb fed the 5' RACE reads into MiXCR, producing one record per CDR3 protein. The table records about 680,000 distinct CDR3 sequences, around 48% of them present only once. What was sequenced was blood. These receptors all come from a woman aged 60 to 75 in good health.

V and J are TRBV7-8 and TRBJ2-1; D may be TRBD1 (6 bases). CDR1 is SGHVS and CDR2 is FQNEAQ in the germline V gene. The CDR3 has 15 residues. V was pared by 5 bases and J by 10 bases, with 21 bases between. DNA of the CDR3: TGTGCCAGCAGCCAGAGAGGGGCAGGGGTTTTAGAGCAGTTCTTC. Translated: CASSQRGAGVLEQFF.

In this sample, this clonotype turned up a few times. The chain recombines TRBV9 with TRBJ1-6; possibly TRBD1 for D (6 bases). Trimming shortened V by 3 bases and J by 6 bases, and 7 bases separated the two germline ends. The CDR3 runs 13 residues. Germline lookup yields CDR1 SGDLS and CDR2 YYNGEE. The DNA for the CDR3 is TGTGCCAGCAGCGGGACAGCTAATTCACCCCTCCACTTT. It specifies CASSGTANSPLHF.

This clonotype showed up many times. The chain couples TRBV20-1 to TRBJ2-1, with unresolved D. Trimming pared 0 bases from V and 0 bases from J, leaving 15 bases between. The CDR3 covers 17 residues. Germline V CDR1 and CDR2: DFQATT, SNEGSKA (reference sequence). The chain's CDR3 is CSAREAHPTSSYNEQFF. The CDR3 DNA sequence: TGCAGTGCTAGAGAAGCTCACCCGACCAGCTCCTACAATGAGCAGTTCTTC.

This clonotype appeared a few times. V and J are TRBV24-1 and TRBJ2-1; the D gene is possibly TRBD1 (5 bases). Germline V CDR1 and CDR2: KGHDR, SFDVKD. Trimming took 0 bases from V and 12 from J, leaving 11 bases between them. The CDR3 contains 13 residues. CDR3 DNA: TGTGCCACCAGTGATTTGATTAGAGACAGGCAGTTCTTC. Translated: CATSDLIRDRQFF.

The CDR3 DNA is TGTGCCAGCAGTCCCAGGACTAGCAGGAGGCGGGACATTCAGTACTTC. Amino acid sequence: CASSPRTSRRRDIQYF. The genes are TRBV6-2 or TRBV6-3 and TRBJ2-4; the match to TRBD2 covers 8 bases. Germline values: CDR1 MNHEY, CDR2 SVGEGT. This CDR3 region has 16 residues. The V segment lost 5 bases and the J segment 8 bases; nucleotides outside the gene matches: 14.

This clonotype appeared a few times. The genes are TRBV4-2 and TRBJ1-2; TRBD1 might be the D (6 bases). Germline V CDR1 and CDR2: LGHNA, YNFKEQ. This CDR3 region has 15 residues. Trimming removed 0 bases from V and 7 bases from J, with 15 bases in between. CDR3 in amino acids: CASSQDLQGTRGYTF. In DNA, the CDR3 is TGTGCCAGCAGCCAAGATCTACAGGGAACACGTGGCTACACCTTC.

The rearrangement links TRBV28 to TRBJ2-1; a weak D match, TRBD1 (7 bases). V was pared by 9 bases and J by 4 bases, with 19 bases between. The CDR3 length is 15 residues. Per the germline V gene, CDR1 is MDHEN and CDR2 is SYDVKM. In nucleotides, the CDR3 is TGTGCCAGTGCTCGACAGGGAGGAGGGTACAATGAGCAGTTCTTC. Amino acids: CASARQGGGYNEQFF.

This chain uses TRBV7-2 with TRBJ1-2; D is ambiguous. This CDR3 is built from 14 residues. The V end lost 10 bases, the J end lost 1 base, and 16 bases lay between the germline ends. From germline, CDR1 is SGHTA and CDR2 FQGNSA. CDR3 DNA sequence: TGTGCCATCGGGCCCGGCCATTTTAACTATGGCTACACCTTC. Translated, it gives CAIGPGHFNYGYTF. Full variable domain (rest looked up from reference TRBV7-2 and TRBJ1-2): GAGVSQSPSNKVTEKGKDVELRCDPISGHTALYWYRQSLGQGLEFLIYFQGNSAPDKSGLPSDRFSAERTGGSVSTLTIQRTQQEDSAVYLCAIGPGHFNYGYTFGSGTRLTVV.

V gene TRBV6-2 or TRBV6-3 combines with J gene TRBJ2-7, with TRBD1 matching over 8 bases. The ends lost 2 bases at V and 7 bases at J; junction bases unmatched: 13. This CDR3 is built from 16 residues. Germline V gives CDR1 MNHEY, CDR2 SVGEGT. The CDR3 region has the DNA TGTGCCAGCAGTTACGATATAGGAGACAGGGGCAATGAGCAGTACTTC. Its protein product is CASSYDIGDRGNEQYF.

The sample holds a few counts of this clonotype. The V call is TRBV4-3, the J call TRBJ2-1; 8 bases line up with TRBD2. The V gene's germline CDR1 is LGHNA and CDR2 YSLEER. The ends lost 2 bases at V and 6 bases at J; junction bases unmatched: 9. The CDR3 sequence is 16 residues long. The CDR3 is CASSQPGTSPPNEQFF. CDR3 nucleotides: TGCGCCAGCAGCCAACCCGGGACTAGTCCCCCCAATGAGCAGTTCTTC.

The V gene is TRBV7-9, the J gene TRBJ1-6; 12 nucleotides line up with TRBD1. This CDR3 has 16 amino acids. J was trimmed by 7 bases and V by 4 bases; bases with no gene match: 5. Germline V gives CDR1 SEHNR, CDR2 FQNEAQ (reference sequence). The CDR3 protein is CASSSGQGARNSPLHF. CDR3 DNA: TGTGCCAGCAGCTCGGGACAGGGGGCCAGAAATTCACCCCTCCACTTT.

This clonotype appeared a single time. The chain recombines TRBV6-2 or TRBV6-3 with TRBJ2-5; perhaps TRBD1 as D (5 bases). Trimming took 10 bases from V and 11 from J, leaving 26 bases between them. The CDR3 runs to 14 residues. Germline V gene sequence: CDR1 MNHEY, CDR2 SVGEGT. CDR3 region: CATHSSGPSYGQYF. The CDR3 DNA is TGTGCCACCCACTCCTCAGGGCCATCCTACGGGCAGTACTTC.

This chain joins TRBV20-1 and TRBJ2-5; 11 bases match TRBD2. The tail of the sequence fits TRBJ2-7 better, so the J call may be wrong. CDR1 is DFQATT, CDR2 SNEGSKA, per germline (reference sequence). There are 16 residues in the CDR3. The DNA of the CDR3 is TGCAGTGCAACCACTAGCGGGAGTCGGGTGGCCTACGAGCAGTACTTC. It codes for CSATTSGSRVAYEQYF.

CDR3 bases: TGCAGTGCTGGGGCCCGAGGTCGCATTCAGTACTTC. Its protein is CSAGARGRIQYF. The V call is TRBV20-1, the J call TRBJ2-7, with a weak D call TRBD1 (5 bases). The assigned J gene may be wrong: the sequence end matches TRBJ2-4 better. CDR1 and CDR2 (germline): DFQATT, SNEGSKA (reference sequence). The CDR3 runs 12 residues.

This clonotype was found a few times. In DNA, the CDR3 is TGTGCCAGCAGTTACGACAGGGGCGGTGGCTACACCTTC. Encoded protein: CASSYDRGGGYTF. The rearrangement uses TRBV6-2 or TRBV6-3 and TRBJ1-2; 8 positions agree with TRBD1. The germline V gene has CDR1 MNHEY and CDR2 SVGEGT. The CDR3 is made up of 13 amino acids. Germline trimming cut 2 bases from V and 7 bases from J; bases unmatched to any gene: 3.

V gene TRBV28 combines with J gene TRBJ1-3; D is unclear. Trimming took 2 bases from V and 9 from J, leaving 5 bases between them. The CDR3 runs 11 residues. From germline, CDR1 is MDHEN and CDR2 SYDVKM. The CDR3 DNA is TGTGCCAGCAGTTTAGAGTCCACCATATATTTT. Translation gives CASSLESTIYF.

This chain uses TRBV4-2 with TRBJ2-3; TRBD2 aligns across 13 bases. Germline V gene data show CDR1 as LGHNA and CDR2 as YNFKEQ. The CDR3 length is 19 residues. V shed 4 bases and J 1 base; nucleotides not matched to a gene: 11. CDR3 sequence (DNA): TGTGCCAGCAGCCCCCTTATGACTAGCGGGGGGAAAGGCACAGATACGCAGTATTTT. Residues: CASSPLMTSGGKGTDTQYF.

A few counts support this clonotype. With a much larger clone just one base away, this may be a read error. This chain joins TRBV7-2 and TRBJ2-2, with 8 nucleotides matching TRBD2. The CDR3 length is 16 residues. The V gene's germline CDR1 is SGHTA and CDR2 FQGNSA. J lost 6 bases, V lost 5 bases, and 11 bases had no gene match. The CDR3 protein is CASSPRGSGASGELFF. CDR3 nucleotides: TGTGCCAGCAGCCCCCGGGGTAGCGGGGCCTCCGGGGAGCTGTTTTTT.

This chain links TRBV28 with TRBJ2-7; 7 bases align to TRBD1. Germline CDR1 MDHEN, CDR2 SYDVKM. J gave up 4 bases and V 6 bases, and 12 bases lay outside the gene matches. CDR3 length: 15 residues. CDR3 loop: CASSPDRARGYEQYF. CDR3 nucleotides: TGTGCCAGCAGCCCCGACAGGGCGCGAGGATACGAGCAGTACTTC. Full variable domain (missing parts from reference TRBV28 and TRBJ2-7): DVKVTQSSRYLVKRTGEKVFLECVQDMDHENMFWYRQDPGLGLRLIYFSYDVKMKEKGDIPEGYSVSREKKERFSLILESASTNQTSMYLCASSPDRARGYEQYFGPGTRLTVT.

CDR3 in amino acids: CASSPGASGNTIYF. CDR3 DNA sequence: TGCGCCAGCAGCCCGGGGGCTTCTGGAAACACCATATATTTT. The gene calls are TRBV5-1 and TRBJ1-3; the D gene is possibly TRBD1 (6 bases). Trimming pared 4 bases from V and 1 base from J, leaving 9 bases between. This CDR3 is built from 14 residues. From germline, CDR1 is SGHRS and CDR2 YFSETQ.

There are a few counts of this clonotype. The gene calls are TRBV12-3 or TRBV12-4 and TRBJ1-1; the D is unclear. CDR3 size: 13 residues. V lost 5 bases, J lost 4 bases, and 11 bases lay in between. CDR3 region: CASSGQTATEAFF. CDR3 in DNA: TGTGCCAGCAGTGGTCAAACGGCCACTGAAGCTTTCTTT.

This rearrangement joins TRBV7-9 to TRBJ2-6, with D possibly being TRBD2 (5 bases). This CDR3 comprises 15 residues. The germline V gene has CDR1 SEHNR and CDR2 FQNEAQ (reference sequence). V gave up 3 bases and J gave up 2 bases, with 8 bases separating them. CDR3 nucleotides: TGTGCCAGCAGCTTCGCGGGCACTGGGGCCAACGTCCTGACTTTC. It specifies CASSFAGTGANVLTF.

This clonotype was counted a few times. The rearrangement joins TRBV5-1 to TRBJ2-7; TRBD1 matches at 7 bases. Per germline, CDR1 SGHRS and CDR2 YFSETQ. The CDR3 loop spans 14 amino acids. The ends lost 4 bases at V and 4 bases at J; junction bases unmatched: 8. The DNA of the CDR3 is TGCGCCAGCAGCCCCCCAGGGGGTGGTTACGAGCAGTACTTC. As protein: CASSPPGGGYEQYF.

The CDR3, as DNA: TGCGCCAGCAGCGGACTAGCGTCCTGGGATACGCAGTATTTT. It codes for CASSGLASWDTQYF. J is TRBJ2-3 and V is TRBV5-1; 9 bases align to TRBD2. With V trimmed by 4 bases and J by 6 bases, 6 bases remained unmatched. The CDR3 consists of 14 residues. Germline-derived CDR1 and CDR2 are SGHRS and YFSETQ. The variable domain in full, completed from reference TRBV5-1 and TRBJ2-3, reads KAGVTQTPRYLIKTRGQQVTLSCSPISGHRSVSWYQQTPGQGLQFLFEYFSETQRNKGNFPGRFSGRQFSNSRSEMNVSTLELGDSALYLCASSGLASWDTQYFGPGTRLTVL.

This rearrangement joins TRBV6-5 to TRBJ2-7; D might be TRBD2 (5 bases). This CDR3 has 13 residues. Germline V gene lookup returns CDR1 MNHEY and CDR2 SVGAGI. Trimming left V 5 bases short and J 8 bases short, with 16 bases between. DNA of the CDR3: TGTGCCAGCAGTCAACAACTTACTAGTCAGCAGTACTTC. Protein sequence: CASSQQLTSQQYF.

This clonotype has only a few counts. The chain links TRBV20-1 to TRBJ1-2; D possibly corresponds to TRBD1 (5 bases). The V gene lost 1 base and the J gene lost 7 bases, with 25 bases spanning the gap. The CDR3 has 17 amino acids. Germline loops: CDR1 DFQATT, CDR2 SNEGSKA (reference sequence). CDR3 DNA: TGCAGTGCTAGAGTCCCGGATTTGAGCAGGGCTACGGGTGGCTACACCTTC. Protein product: CSARVPDLSRATGGYTF.

The V call is TRBV28, the J call TRBJ2-7, with D perhaps TRBD2 (5 bases). The V gene lost 4 bases and the J gene lost 6 bases, with 16 bases spanning the gap. The length of the CDR3 is 14 residues. Germline lookup yields CDR1 MDHEN and CDR2 SYDVKM. The CDR3 protein is CASSSRDLVPEQYF. The CDR3 nucleotides are TGTGCCAGCAGTTCCCGGGATCTAGTCCCCGAGCAGTACTTC.

This clonotype was seen a few times. V is TRBV7-2 and J is TRBJ2-4, with 8 bases that match TRBD1. The J call may be incorrect, as the DNA end agrees better with TRBJ2-7. The CDR3 length is 12 residues. Germline values: CDR1 SGHTA, CDR2 FQGNSA. The CDR3 coding sequence is TGTGCCAGCAGCTTGACAGGGGTCGAGCAGTACTTC. It codes for CASSLTGVEQYF.

The rearrangement uses TRBV3-1 and TRBJ2-7, with no clear D. Germline V CDR1 and CDR2: LGHDT, YNNKEL (reference sequence). Trimming left V 1 base short and J 2 bases short, with 12 bases between. This CDR3 comprises 15 residues. For the CDR3, the DNA is TGTGCCAGCAGCCAAGGAATCGGCAAACCCTACGAGCAGTACTTC. Its protein is CASSQGIGKPYEQYF.

This clonotype has only a few counts. The V call is TRBV7-2, the J call TRBJ2-6; TRBD1 aligns across 7 bases. The CDR3 sequence is 17 residues long. Per the germline V gene, CDR1 is SGHTA and CDR2 is FQGNSA. V shed 5 bases, J shed 0 bases, and the junction held 7 bases outside the gene matches. The CDR3 DNA reads as TGTGCCAGCAGCCCGGGACAGATAAACTCTGGGGCCAACGTCCTGACTTTC. Translated, it gives CASSPGQINSGANVLTF.

The genes are TRBV15 and TRBJ2-3; a weak D match, TRBD1 (5 bases). V lost 0 bases, J lost 10 bases, and 11 bases lay in between. CDR1 is LNHNV and CDR2 is YYDKDF in the germline V gene (reference sequence). The CDR3 extends over 13 amino acids. The CDR3 here is CATSRDRGNAQYF. The CDR3 nucleotides are TGTGCCACCAGCAGAGATAGGGGTAATGCGCAGTATTTT.